The T cell receptor (beta chain) under discussion was sequenced for a study of cytomegalovirus exposure and HLA in healthy donors. Study outcomes and limitations: In vitro checks showed that a few CMV-associated chains really do target CMV antigens.

TCRdb's copy holds only in-frame clones and misses some; the assay was immunoSEQ multiplex PCR. The data contain around 99,000 clones, roughly 90% of them seen just once; the ten biggest clones take up 2% to 2.5%. V dropped 1 base and J dropped 9; count of bases not matched to a gene: 9. Germline CDR1 is SGHRS and CDR2 is YFSETQ. This CDR3 comprises 15 residues. The donors were members of the roughly 130-subject validation cohort (separate from the roughly 680-subject first cohort). Note on this clone: As yet, its antigen is unknown.

The sequence came from a woman under 30 in good health and CMV-seronegative. The chain is built from TRBV5-1 and TRBJ2-1, with TRBD2 matching 8 bases. Material for sequencing was PBMCs. The chain's CDR3 is CASSLRSGSGGEQFF. CDR3 DNA: TGCGCCAGCAGCTTGCGGAGCGGGAGTGGGGGTGAGCAGTTCTTC.